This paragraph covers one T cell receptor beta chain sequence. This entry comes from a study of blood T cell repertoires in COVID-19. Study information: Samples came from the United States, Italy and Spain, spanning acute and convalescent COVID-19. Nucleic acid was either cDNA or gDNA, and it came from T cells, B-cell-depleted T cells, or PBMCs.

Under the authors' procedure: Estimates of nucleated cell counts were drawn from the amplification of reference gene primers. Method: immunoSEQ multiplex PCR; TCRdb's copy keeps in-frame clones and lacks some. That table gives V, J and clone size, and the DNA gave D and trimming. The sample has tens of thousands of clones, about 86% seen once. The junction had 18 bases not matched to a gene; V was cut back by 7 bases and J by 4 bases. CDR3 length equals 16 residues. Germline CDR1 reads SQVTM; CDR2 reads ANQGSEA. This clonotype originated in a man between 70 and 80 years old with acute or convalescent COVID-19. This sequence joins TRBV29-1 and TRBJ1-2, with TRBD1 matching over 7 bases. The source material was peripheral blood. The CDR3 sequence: CSAATGNPQNFYGYTF. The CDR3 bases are TGCAGCGCTGCGACAGGGAACCCCCAAAATTTCTATGGCTACACCTTC.